These T cell receptor beta chains were read from a single sample in a study of T cell changes during pregnancy in multiple sclerosis. Sequencing was performed with immunoSEQ multiplex PCR; in TCRdb, only in-frame clones are kept and a portion is missing. This table has 60,000 to 85,000 clones, approximately 92% appearing once. The material sequenced was peripheral blood, taken in the first trimester of pregnancy. The source is a female donor with multiple sclerosis, enrolled in a pregnancy study. Both conserved end residues are part of each CDR3. The D gene is left open where the match is weak. Size is omitted from some rows. Given values are once, few, many or a class for expanded clones.

-,TRBJ1-1,-,13,TRBV30,TGTGCCTGGAGCCGAGACAGGAACACTGAAGCTTTCTTT,CAWSRDRNTEAFF
-,TRBJ2-7,TRBD1,14,TRBV29-1,TGCAGCGTGACACCCAAGACAGGGTCGAGCGAGCAGTACTTC,CSVTPKTGSSEQYF
-,TRBJ2-2,-,16,TRBV7-7,TGTGCCAGCAGCTTACATACAGGGTTCGACACCGGGGAGCTGTTTTTT,CASSLHTGFDTGELFF
-,TRBJ1-1,-,15,TRBV5-1,TGCGCCAGCAGCTTACCCTCTTGGGACTTTAGAGAGGGAATCTTT,CASSLPSWDFREGIF
once,TRBJ2-5,TRBD2,13,TRBV7-3,TGTGCCAGCAGCGCCGCTAGCGGAGAGACCCAGTACTTC,CASSAASGETQYF
-,TRBJ1-5,-,18,TRBV6-1,TGTGCCAGCAGTGAAAAAGGAGGGGCAGACCCTAGCAATCAGCCCCAGCATTTT,CASSEKGGADPSNQPQHF
-,TRBJ2-1,TRBD2,16,TRBV29-1,TGCAGCGTTGACAGGGAGCTAGCGGGGGGGGTGGATGAGCAGTTCTTC,CSVDRELAGGVDEQFF
-,TRBJ1-1,-,16,TRBV6-5,TGTGCCAGCAGTTACTCGACGAACAGACTGAACACTGAAGCTTTCTTT,CASSYSTNRLNTEAFF
-,TRBJ1-4,TRBD1,14,TRBV7-9,TGTGCCAGCAGCTTCGGGACAGGGAATGAAAAACTGTTTTTT,CASSFGTGNEKLFF
-,TRBJ1-3,-,13,TRBV7-9,TGTGCCAGCAGCTTAGACCAGGAAAACACCATATATTTT,CASSLDQENTIYF
once,TRBJ1-5,-,13,TRBV27,TGTGCCAGCAGTCGCGGGACTAATCAGCCCCAGCATTTT,CASSRGTNQPQHF
-,TRBJ1-5,-,15,TRBV2,TGTGCCAGCAGTGAGGGAGCCCATAGCAATCAGCCCCAGCATTTT,CASSEGAHSNQPQHF
-,TRBJ2-7,TRBD1,13,TRBV5-1,TGCGCCAGCAGGCGGGACAGGGTGGATGAGCAGTACTTC,CASRRDRVDEQYF
-,TRBJ2-4,TRBD1,16,TRBV28,TGTGCCAGCAGCCCACAGGGGGCGCGGGCCAAAAACATTCAGTACTTC,CASSPQGARAKNIQYF
few,TRBJ1-5,-,15,TRBV19,TGTGCCAGTAGTATAGGGGGACTGAGCAATCAGCCCCAGCATTTT,CASSIGGLSNQPQHF
-,TRBJ2-7,-,14,TRBV27,TGTGCCAGCAGTTCTACAACAGGGACCCACGAGCAGTACTTC,CASSSTTGTHEQYF
few,TRBJ1-2,TRBD1,13,TRBV6-5,TGTGCCAGCCGGGACAGGGTGCGGTATGGCTACACCTTC,CASRDRVRYGYTF
-,TRBJ1-1,-,14,TRBV6-5,TGTGCCAGCAGTTACGGGGGGGAGAACACTGAAGCTTTCTTT,CASSYGGENTEAFF
-,TRBJ1-3,-,13,TRBV6-1,TGTGCCAGCAGTGACGGCGGGGGAAACACCATATATTTT,CASSDGGGNTIYF
-,TRBJ2-1,TRBD1,16,TRBV5-1,TGCGCCAGCAGCTGGCGCCGGGACAGGGGACTCAATGAGCAGTTCTTC,CASSWRRDRGLNEQFF
-,TRBJ1-5,-,15,TRBV6-1,TGTGCCAGCAGTGTACAGGGTAGGAGCAATCAGCCCCAGCATTTT,CASSVQGRSNQPQHF
-,TRBJ2-7,TRBD2,16,TRBV2,TGTGCCATCCAGCAGGCTAGCGGTACGAGCTCCTACGAGCAGTACTTC,CAIQQASGTSSYEQYF
-,TRBJ2-7,-,12,TRBV19,TGTGCCAGTAGTAGCAACAAGTACGAGCAGTACTTC,CASSSNKYEQYF
-,TRBJ2-2,TRBD1,15,TRBV6-6,TGTGCCAGCAGTCAGGGGACAGTTCCCACCGGGGAGCTGTTTTTT,CASSQGTVPTGELFF
-,TRBJ2-5,-,14,TRBV7-2,TGTGCCAGCAGCTTAGGAGGGGGAGTAGAGACCCAGTACTTC,CASSLGGGVETQYF
-,TRBJ2-3,-,14,TRBV5-1,TGCGCCAGCAGCCGTTGGACTAGCACAGATACGCAGTATTTT,CASSRWTSTDTQYF
-,TRBJ2-1,TRBD2,17,TRBV28,TGTGCCAGCAGTTTGATTTTCCCGCGGGAGGGCCTTAATGAGCAGTTCTTC,CASSLIFPREGLNEQFF
-,TRBJ2-5,-,13,TRBV2,TGTGCCAGCAGTGAACGTGGGGCCAAGACCCAGTACTTC,CASSERGAKTQYF
-,TRBJ2-6,TRBD1,18,TRBV5-4,TGTGCCAGCAGCCGTCGACAGGGATACATCTCTGGGGCCAACGTCCTGACTTTC,CASSRRQGYISGANVLTF
-,TRBJ2-5,-,14,TRBV6-5,TGTGCCAGCAGTCAAGGACCTCGCGGGGAGACCCAGTACTTC,CASSQGPRGETQYF
-,TRBJ2-2,-,17,TRBV21-1,TGTGCCAGCAGCAATAACGAACTAGCGGGGGGCACCGGGGAGCTGTTTTTT,CASSNNELAGGTGELFF
-,TRBJ1-5,-,17,TRBV7-2,TGTGCCAGCAGCCCAAGGGGGACAACCCATAGCAATCAGCCCCAGCATTTT,CASSPRGTTHSNQPQHF
-,TRBJ1-3,-,16,TRBV9,TGTGCCAGCAGCCATCCACAGGGAGTCGCAGGAAACACCATATATTTT,CASSHPQGVAGNTIYF
once,TRBJ1-6,TRBD1,15,TRBV7-2,TGTGCCAGCAGCCCTTCGGGACAGGGAAATTCACCCCTCCACTTT,CASSPSGQGNSPLHF
medium-sized,TRBJ1-6,TRBD1,14,TRBV6-1,TGTGCCAGCAGTGAGGGGACAGGGAGTTCACCCCTCCACTTT,CASSEGTGSSPLHF
once,TRBJ1-2,-,13,TRBV5-8,TGTGCCAGCAGCTTGCAGCGAAACTATGGCTACACCTTC,CASSLQRNYGYTF